The rows below give T cell receptor beta chains drawn from one sample of a study of beta chain features in type 1 diabetes. This table comes from immunoSEQ multiplex PCR, and its TCRdb copy is limited to in-frame clones, with some not included. The sample has 350,000 to 400,000 clones; about 16% are singletons. Specimen: naive CD4+ T cells from blood. All receptors come from a woman aged 18-29 years in good health. CDR3s include the opening cysteine and the closing phenylalanine or tryptophan. Each record gives: CDR3 length, D gene, clone size, J gene, V gene, CDR3 DNA, CDR3 protein. A D gene is named only where the DNA matches it firmly. Not all rows give a size; the values are once, few, many and, for expanded clones, a class.

len: 14; d_gene: .; abundance: .; j_gene: TRBJ2-1; v_gene: TRBV25-1; CDR3nt: TGTGCCAGCAGTTCGAACCCACAGGGCGTAGGGCAGTTCTTC; CDR3aa: CASSSNPQGVGQFF
len: 14; d_gene: .; abundance: .; j_gene: TRBJ1-1; v_gene: TRBV11-2; CDR3nt: TGTGCCAGCAGCGAAGACCTAGGGAACACTGAAGCTTTCTTT; CDR3aa: CASSEDLGNTEAFF
len: 15; d_gene: TRBD2; abundance: .; j_gene: TRBJ2-1; v_gene: TRBV30; CDR3nt: TGTGCCTGGAGTGACCTAGCGGGAGTCGGCAATGAGCAGTTCTTC; CDR3aa: CAWSDLAGVGNEQFF
len: 14; d_gene: .; abundance: few; j_gene: TRBJ2-2; v_gene: TRBV2; CDR3nt: TGTGCCAGCAAACGCAGGGGCGAAACCGGGGAGCTGTTTTTT; CDR3aa: CASKRRGETGELFF
len: 12; d_gene: TRBD1; abundance: few; j_gene: TRBJ2-7; v_gene: TRBV27; CDR3nt: TGTGCCAGCAGTCGGACAGGCTACGAGCAGTACTTC; CDR3aa: CASSRTGYEQYF
len: 15; d_gene: TRBD1; abundance: .; j_gene: TRBJ2-7; v_gene: TRBV6-5; CDR3nt: TGTGCCAGCAGTTACGCGACAGGGGGAGCGTACGAGCAGTACTTC; CDR3aa: CASSYATGGAYEQYF
len: 15; d_gene: .; abundance: few; j_gene: TRBJ2-3; v_gene: TRBV7-9; CDR3nt: TGTGCCAGCAGCTTACGGTCAGGGGGCACAGATACGCAGTATTTT; CDR3aa: CASSLRSGGTDTQYF
len: 16; d_gene: TRBD1; abundance: .; j_gene: TRBJ2-7; v_gene: TRBV15; CDR3nt: TGTGCCACCAGCAGGGGGGAATCGGGACAGGGCTACGAGCAGTACTTC; CDR3aa: CATSRGESGQGYEQYF
len: 13; d_gene: TRBD1; abundance: few; j_gene: TRBJ2-7; v_gene: TRBV14; CDR3nt: TGTGCCAGCAGCCGCGACAGGGGAGTAAAGCAGTACTTC; CDR3aa: CASSRDRGVKQYF
len: 13; d_gene: .; abundance: few; j_gene: TRBJ2-2; v_gene: TRBV19; CDR3nt: TGTGCCAGTAGTTCGGGGGACTCCGGGGAGCTGTTTTTT; CDR3aa: CASSSGDSGELFF
len: 15; d_gene: TRBD1; abundance: few; j_gene: TRBJ2-7; v_gene: TRBV7-6; CDR3nt: TGTGCCAGCAGCCTCAGACAGGGGGGTCCGTACGAGCAGTACTTC; CDR3aa: CASSLRQGGPYEQYF
len: 15; d_gene: TRBD1; abundance: .; j_gene: TRBJ1-2; v_gene: TRBV30; CDR3nt: TGTGCCTGGACCCACCCGCCTACAGGGGGTAATGGCTACACCTTC; CDR3aa: CAWTHPPTGGNGYTF
len: 17; d_gene: .; abundance: .; j_gene: TRBJ1-4; v_gene: TRBV5-4; CDR3nt: TGTGCCAGCAGCTCAGCGAGGGACACGGGAACTAATGAAAAACTGTTTTTT; CDR3aa: CASSSARDTGTNEKLFF
len: 16; d_gene: .; abundance: few; j_gene: TRBJ2-5; v_gene: TRBV5-1; CDR3nt: TGCGCCAGCAGCTCCGGAGGGACTTCTTGGAAGGAGACCCAGTACTTC; CDR3aa: CASSSGGTSWKETQYF
len: 14; d_gene: .; abundance: .; j_gene: TRBJ2-5; v_gene: TRBV12-2; CDR3nt: TGTGCAAGTCGCCGGACAGGGTATAGAGAGACCCAGTACTTC; CDR3aa: CASRRTGYRETQYF
len: 14; d_gene: .; abundance: .; j_gene: TRBJ2-7; v_gene: TRBV6-1; CDR3nt: TGTGCCAGCAGAAGACAGTTCCCATCCTACGAGCAGTACTTC; CDR3aa: CASRRQFPSYEQYF
len: 15; d_gene: .; abundance: few; j_gene: TRBJ2-1; v_gene: TRBV28; CDR3nt: TGTGCCAGCAGCCAGGAGGCGGGGGCGTACAATGAGCAGTTCTTC; CDR3aa: CASSQEAGAYNEQFF
len: 16; d_gene: .; abundance: few; j_gene: TRBJ2-1; v_gene: TRBV4-3; CDR3nt: TGCGCCAGCAGCCGAGATACAGGTTACTCCTACAATGAGCAGTTCTTC; CDR3aa: CASSRDTGYSYNEQFF
len: 13; d_gene: TRBD2; abundance: few; j_gene: TRBJ2-5; v_gene: TRBV29-1; CDR3nt: TGCAGCGTGGGGACTAGAGCCGTAGAGACCCAGTACTTC; CDR3aa: CSVGTRAVETQYF
len: 15; d_gene: TRBD2; abundance: .; j_gene: TRBJ2-1; v_gene: TRBV7-2; CDR3nt: TGTGCCAGCAGCTTTGCGAAGGCTAGCGGAAGTGAGCAGTTCTTC; CDR3aa: CASSFAKASGSEQFF
len: 15; d_gene: TRBD2; abundance: few; j_gene: TRBJ2-5; v_gene: TRBV5-1; CDR3nt: TGCGCCAGCAGCTCCGGGGGAGGGTTTCAGGAGACCCAGTACTTC; CDR3aa: CASSSGGGFQETQYF
len: 12; d_gene: .; abundance: few; j_gene: TRBJ2-2; v_gene: TRBV7-8; CDR3nt: TGTGCCAGCAGCCCCTACTTCGGGGAGCTGTTTTTT; CDR3aa: CASSPYFGELFF
len: 15; d_gene: TRBD2; abundance: few; j_gene: TRBJ2-3; v_gene: TRBV9; CDR3nt: TGTGCCAGCAGCGTCGAGGGGCTAGCGGGGGATACGCAGTATTTT; CDR3aa: CASSVEGLAGDTQYF
len: 15; d_gene: .; abundance: .; j_gene: TRBJ1-2; v_gene: TRBV29-1; CDR3nt: TGCAGCGTTGAAGATCCATCGGCAGGCATCTATGGCTACACCTTC; CDR3aa: CSVEDPSAGIYGYTF
len: 16; d_gene: TRBD2; abundance: few; j_gene: TRBJ2-3; v_gene: TRBV30; CDR3nt: TGTGCCTGGAGTCCGGGACTAGCGGGAGGACCAGATACGCAGTATTTT; CDR3aa: CAWSPGLAGGPDTQYF
len: 16; d_gene: TRBD1; abundance: .; j_gene: TRBJ2-5; v_gene: TRBV15; CDR3nt: TGTGCCACCAGCAGAGTCGGGACAGCTCGCCAAGAGACCCAGTACTTC; CDR3aa: CATSRVGTARQETQYF